This T cell receptor beta chain is from a study of Ad26.COV2.S vaccination and SARS-CoV-2 variants. Study-wide context: Ad26.COV2.S shots went into the muscle once or twice, 56 days apart.

Overall study results and limits: Non-spike TCR breadth showed similarity between vaccine and placebo recipients. Vaccine recipients had higher spike-specific TCR breadth than placebo recipients.

Regarding treatment: about 20 received Ad26.COV2.S at low or high dose, single or two shots; roughly five received placebo; per-sample allocation not given. The study sampled participants on day 63 after the first vaccine or placebo injection. This adult donor, from Boston, was 18-55 years old. For this clone: Its antigen is unidentified.

The germline V and J ends were trimmed by 2 bases and 6 bases, with 3 bases remaining between them. The CDR3 runs to 11 residues. The V gene's germline CDR1 is SGHAT and CDR2 FQDESV (reference sequence). Sequencing was performed with immunoSEQ multiplex PCR; in TCRdb, only in-frame clones are kept and a portion is missing. The sample holds a few hundred thousand clones; 70% to 90% are singletons and the top ten take 2.5% to 3.5%. The chain combines TRBV11-1 with TRBJ2-3, with unresolved D. The receptor's source is a person between 18 and 65 years old who received the Ad26.COV2.S COVID-19 vaccine or a placebo. The sample consisted of peripheral blood, taken in a trial of Ad26.COV2.S vaccine versus placebo. The CDR3 is CASSLTDTQYF. DNA of the CDR3: TGTGCCAGCAGCTTAACGGATACGCAGTATTTT.